This T cell receptor (beta chain) was sequenced during a study of CD8 T cells in Susac syndrome. The study's findings and limits: The authors acknowledged that the study's TCR sequencing and HLA analysis involved relatively few individuals.

As regards this clonotype: Its antigen is still unknown.

TCR beta was sequenced from blood CD8+ and CD4+ T cells. The authors negatively isolated CD8+ and CD4+ T cells and FACS-enriched TEMRA cells. Trimming removed 3 bases from V and 5 bases from J, with 14 bases in between. CDR1 is SGDLS, CDR2 YYNGEE, per germline. This CDR3 region has 14 residues. Random-hexamer reverse transcription was applied to roughly 0.5 to 1 ug RNA. Amplification of TCR beta CDR3 by immunoSEQ multiplex PCR spanned 54 Vbeta and 13 Jbeta. Using its own MiXCR run on the immunoSEQ multiplex PCR reads, TCRdb lists one record per CDR3 protein. The sample contains about 150,000 distinct CDR3 sequences, about 94% of which appear only once.

This clonotype originated in a human donor with multiple sclerosis. The sample was CD8+ T cells from PBMCs. The chain couples TRBV9 to TRBJ1-2, with D possibly TRBD1 on 6 matching bases. This CDR3 is CASSAGAIGYGYTF. The CDR3 DNA reads TGTGCCAGCAGCGCAGGGGCAATAGGTTATGGCTACACCTTC.